Following are 12 T cell receptor beta chains from one sample sequenced in a study of long-term antiretroviral therapy in people with HIV. Researchers ran immunoSEQ v3.0 at survey level. Data came from immunoSEQ multiplex PCR; TCRdb stores just in-frame clones and leaves some out. The sample shows under 20,000 clones, about nine tenths of them seen only once. Sequenced material: unsorted PBMCs, taken 0.5 years after starting antiretroviral therapy. These receptors all stem from a man between 35 and 55 years old with HIV.

This chain connects TRBV18 to TRBJ1-1; 9 bases are shared with TRBD1. The germline gives CDR1 KGHSH, CDR2 LQKENI. This CDR3 region has 15 residues. The trim removed 8 bases at V and 4 bases at J, leaving 11 bases unmatched. CDR3 nucleotide sequence: TGTGCCAGCCAAGCCGGGACAGGGATTATCACTGAAGCTTTCTTT. This translates into CASQAGTGIITEAFF.

This chain connects TRBV11-2 to TRBJ2-7; D not certain. The CDR3 sequence is 13 residues long. With 2 bases removed from V and 2 bases from J, the gap between germline ends came to 7 bases. The germline CDR1 and CDR2 sequences are SGHAT and FQNNGV. The CDR3 bases are TGTGCCAGCAGCTTATCCACGGCCTACGAGCAGTACTTC. Its translation is CASSLSTAYEQYF.

This clone was detected only once. The rearrangement joins TRBV4-1 to TRBJ1-2, with D unclear. Trimming shortened V by 3 bases and J by 3 bases, and 5 bases separated the two germline ends. Germline CDR1 reads MGHRA; CDR2 reads YSYEKL. This CDR3 has 12 residues. DNA of the CDR3: TGCGCCAGCAGCCAGGCAGACTATGGCTACACCTTC. Amino acid sequence: CASSQADYGYTF.

The V gene is TRBV15, the J gene TRBJ1-5; no clear D gene. V shed 2 bases and J shed 0 bases, with 2 bases lying between them. The CDR3 is 13 residues long. CDR1 is LNHNV and CDR2 is YYDKDF in the germline V gene (reference sequence). CDR3 in amino acids: CATSRYSNQPQHF. Here the CDR3 DNA reads TGTGCCACCAGCAGATATAGCAATCAGCCCCAGCATTTT.

This clone was recorded a few times. The V and J genes are TRBV28 and TRBJ2-2; unclear D gene. From germline, CDR1 is MDHEN and CDR2 SYDVKM. Trimming pared 6 bases from V and 2 bases from J, leaving 13 bases between. This CDR3 contains 15 residues. CDR3 DNA: TGTGCCAGCAGCTGGACGGAGCTAAACACCGGGGAGCTGTTTTTT. Its translation: CASSWTELNTGELFF.

The chain couples TRBV6-1 to TRBJ2-5, with D hard to call. V was pared by 3 bases and J by 4 bases, with 15 bases between. In germline, CDR1 is MNHNS, CDR2 SASEGT. The CDR3 is made up of 15 amino acids. CDR3 coding DNA: TGTGCCAGCAGTGATAAGAGCAGGATCCCAGAGACCCAGTACTTC. It is translated as CASSDKSRIPETQYF.

The rearrangement uses TRBV19 and TRBJ2-1, with 8 bases identical to TRBD2. The J segment lost 0 bases and the V segment lost 8 bases, leaving 12 bases of the junction unmatched. The germline gives CDR1 LNHDA, CDR2 SQIVND (reference sequence). CDR3 length: 17 residues. The DNA of the CDR3 is TGTGCCAGTTTTGACACAGCACTAGCGGACTCCTACAATGAGCAGTTCTTC. Its translation is CASFDTALADSYNEQFF. Together with reference TRBV19 and TRBJ2-1, the CDR3 gives the full variable domain: DGGITQSPKYLFRKEGQNVTLSCEQNLNHDAMYWYRQDPGQGLRLIYYSQIVNDFQKGDIAEGYSVSREKKESFPLTVTSAQKNPTAFYLCASFDTALADSYNEQFFGPGTRLTVL.

The J gene is TRBJ2-3, the V gene TRBV7-2, with TRBD2 matching 7 bases. Germline V gene lookup returns CDR1 SGHTA and CDR2 FQGNSA. The CDR3 sequence is 14 residues long. With V trimmed by 7 bases and J by 0 bases, 4 bases remained unmatched. CDR3 amino acids: CASTPGGSTDTQYF. The CDR3 nucleotides are TGTGCCAGCACCCCCGGGGGGAGCACAGATACGCAGTATTTT.

This chain links TRBV21-1 with TRBJ2-1. TRBV21-1 is labeled a pseudogene. This CDR3 spans 13 amino acids. The CDR3 DNA follows: TGTGCCAGCAGCACCTGGAAGTACAATGAGCAGTTCTTC. This gives the protein CASSTWKYNEQFF.

The chain couples TRBV6-5 to TRBJ1-3; D is unresolved. V lost 2 bases and J 8 bases, leaving 13 bases between the germline ends. The germline V gene has CDR1 MNHEY and CDR2 SVGAGI. The CDR3 totals 14 residues. CDR3 sequence reads: CASSYLGLPDTIYF. CDR3 coding DNA: TGTGCCAGCAGTTACCTCGGTCTTCCGGACACCATATATTTT.

A single count supports this clone. The chain has TRBV27 and TRBJ2-1, with D possibly being TRBD2 (6 bases). The CDR3 extends over 15 amino acids. Germline CDR1 MNHEY, CDR2 SMNVEV (reference sequence). The germline V and J ends were trimmed by 2 bases and 0 bases, with 8 bases remaining between them. CDR3 DNA sequence: TGTGCCAGCAGTTTAGAGGGACTCTCCTACAATGAGCAGTTCTTC. It yields the protein CASSLEGLSYNEQFF.

This clone turned up a few times. This chain joins TRBV7-2 and TRBJ2-7, with D tentatively TRBD1 or TRBD2 (6 bases each). Germline CDR1 and CDR2: SGHTA and FQGNSA. This CDR3 has 15 residues. V dropped 1 base and J dropped 5 bases, with 15 bases sitting between them. CDR3 sequence reads: CASSLVHKGGHEQYF. In DNA, the CDR3 is TGTGCCAGCAGCTTAGTGCATAAGGGGGGCCACGAGCAGTACTTC.